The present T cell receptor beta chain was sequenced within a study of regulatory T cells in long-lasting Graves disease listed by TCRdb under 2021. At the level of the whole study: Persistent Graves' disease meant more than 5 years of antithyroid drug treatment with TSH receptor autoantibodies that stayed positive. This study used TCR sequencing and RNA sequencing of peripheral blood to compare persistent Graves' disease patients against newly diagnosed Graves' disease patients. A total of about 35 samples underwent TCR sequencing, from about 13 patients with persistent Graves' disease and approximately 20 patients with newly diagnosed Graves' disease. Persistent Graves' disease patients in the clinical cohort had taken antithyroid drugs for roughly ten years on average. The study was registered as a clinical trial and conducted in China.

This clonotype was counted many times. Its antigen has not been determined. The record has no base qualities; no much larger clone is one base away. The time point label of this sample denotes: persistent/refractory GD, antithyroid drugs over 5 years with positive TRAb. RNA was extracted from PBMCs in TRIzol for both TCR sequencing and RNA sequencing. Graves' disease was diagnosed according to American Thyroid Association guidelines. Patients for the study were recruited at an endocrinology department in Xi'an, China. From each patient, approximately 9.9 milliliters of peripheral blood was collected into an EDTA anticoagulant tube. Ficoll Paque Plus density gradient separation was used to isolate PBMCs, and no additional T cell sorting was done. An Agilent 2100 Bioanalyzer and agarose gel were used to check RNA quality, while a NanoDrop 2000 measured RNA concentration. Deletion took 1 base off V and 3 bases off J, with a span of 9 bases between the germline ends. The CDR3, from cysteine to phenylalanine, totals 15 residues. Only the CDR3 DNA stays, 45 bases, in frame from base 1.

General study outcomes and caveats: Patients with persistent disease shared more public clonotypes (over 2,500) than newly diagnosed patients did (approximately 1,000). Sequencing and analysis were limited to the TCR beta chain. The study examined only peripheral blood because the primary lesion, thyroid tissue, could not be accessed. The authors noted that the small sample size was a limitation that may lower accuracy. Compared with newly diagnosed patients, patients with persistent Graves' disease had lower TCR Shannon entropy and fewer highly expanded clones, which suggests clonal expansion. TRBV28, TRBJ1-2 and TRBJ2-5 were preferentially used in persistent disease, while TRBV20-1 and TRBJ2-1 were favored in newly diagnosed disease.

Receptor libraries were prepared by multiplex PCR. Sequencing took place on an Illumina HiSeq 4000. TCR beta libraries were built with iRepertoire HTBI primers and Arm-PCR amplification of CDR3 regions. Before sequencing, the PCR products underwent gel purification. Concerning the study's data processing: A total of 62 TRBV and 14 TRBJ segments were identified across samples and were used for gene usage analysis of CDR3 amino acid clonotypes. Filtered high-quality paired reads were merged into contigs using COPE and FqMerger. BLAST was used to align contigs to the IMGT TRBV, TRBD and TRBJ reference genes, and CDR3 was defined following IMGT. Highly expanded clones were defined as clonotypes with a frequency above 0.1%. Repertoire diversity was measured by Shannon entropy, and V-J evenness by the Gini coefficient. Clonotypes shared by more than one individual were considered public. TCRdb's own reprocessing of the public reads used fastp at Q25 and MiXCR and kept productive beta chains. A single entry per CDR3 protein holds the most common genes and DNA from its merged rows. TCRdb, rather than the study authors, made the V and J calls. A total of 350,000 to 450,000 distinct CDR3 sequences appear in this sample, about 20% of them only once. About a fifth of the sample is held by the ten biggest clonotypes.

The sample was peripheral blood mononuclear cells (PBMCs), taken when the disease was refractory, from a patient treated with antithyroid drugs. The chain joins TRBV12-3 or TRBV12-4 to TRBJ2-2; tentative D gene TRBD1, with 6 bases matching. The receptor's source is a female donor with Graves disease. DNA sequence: TGTGCCAGCAGTTTAGTCAGGGGTGACACCGGGGAGCTGTTTTTT. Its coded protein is CASSLVRGDTGELFF.